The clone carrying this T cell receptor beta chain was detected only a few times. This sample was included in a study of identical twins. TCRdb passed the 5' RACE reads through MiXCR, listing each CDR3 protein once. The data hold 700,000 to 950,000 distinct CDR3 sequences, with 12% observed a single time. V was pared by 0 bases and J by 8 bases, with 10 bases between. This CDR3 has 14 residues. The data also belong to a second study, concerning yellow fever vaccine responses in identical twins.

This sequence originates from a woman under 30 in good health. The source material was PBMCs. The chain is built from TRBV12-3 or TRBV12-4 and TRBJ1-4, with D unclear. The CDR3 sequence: CASSLAGRDEKLFF. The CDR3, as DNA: TGTGCCAGCAGTTTAGCGGGAAGAGACGAAAAACTGTTTTTT.